Listed below are T cell receptor beta chains from one sample, sequenced in a study of blood T cells in healthy people across ages. TCRdb processed the 5' RACE reads anew with MiXCR; each CDR3 protein has one entry. Here the sample spans some 1.8 million distinct CDR3 sequences, approximately 40% being singletons. The sample comprised blood. The source is a human donor in good health. CDR3s include the opening cysteine and the closing phenylalanine or tryptophan. A D gene is named only where the DNA matches it firmly. Size values are once, few and many counts, or a class for expanded clones, and some rows have none.

j_call v_call d_call clone_size cdr3_nt cdr3_aa
TRBJ2-1 TRBV20-1 TRBD1 - TGCAGTGTAAGAGGGACAGGGACGTACGGGAATGAGCAGTTCTTC CSVRGTGTYGNEQFF
TRBJ2-4 TRBV5-4 - once TGTGCCAGCAGCCCCATTGACGGGAGCTCCTACAATGAGCAGTACTTC CASSPIDGSSYNEQYF
TRBJ2-1 TRBV5-1 TRBD2 - TGCGCCAGCAGCTTGGTACCAGCGGGGGCTTCCTACAATGAGCAGTTCTTC CASSLVPAGASYNEQFF
TRBJ2-5 TRBV2 TRBD1 - TGTGCCAGCAGTGAACAGGGGGCGCAAGAGACCCAGTACTTC CASSEQGAQETQYF
TRBJ1-5 TRBV5-1 - few TGCGCCAGCAGACCGGGTCCTAGCAATCAGCCCCAGCATTTT CASRPGPSNQPQHF
TRBJ1-1 TRBV12-5 - - TGTGCTAGTGGTTTAGGACAGATCACTGAAGCTTTCTTT CASGLGQITEAFF
TRBJ1-4 TRBV5-1 - - TGCGCCAGCAGCTTGGAGGGGTCAGGAGAAAAACTGTTTTTT CASSLEGSGEKLFF
TRBJ2-5 TRBV7-2 - - TGTGCCAGCAGCTTAGTTGGGGACCCTTTTGGGGAGACCCAGTACTTC CASSLVGDPFGETQYF
TRBJ2-3 TRBV24-1 TRBD1 few TGTGCCACCAAAAGGACAGGCAACACAGATACGCAGTATTTT CATKRTGNTDTQYF
TRBJ2-7 TRBV9 - - TGTGCCAGCAGCGTGGGACACTTAGAGTACGAGCAGTACTTC CASSVGHLEYEQYF
TRBJ2-5 TRBV11-2 - - TGTGCCAGCAGCCTCTCTTCCGAAGCCCAGTACTTC CASSLSSEAQYF
TRBJ1-1 TRBV7-9 - - TGTGCCAGCAGCTTCATGACCACTGAAGCTTTCTTT CASSFMTTEAFF
TRBJ2-6 TRBV6-5 - - TGTGCCAGCAGTTACGGGTCAGTGGTCTCTGGGGCCAACGTCCTGACTTTC CASSYGSVVSGANVLTF
TRBJ1-4 TRBV20-1 TRBD1 few TGCAGTGCTAGAGATCCAGGGGCAGGGGGATATGAAAAACTGTTTTTT CSARDPGAGGYEKLFF
TRBJ2-6 TRBV7-8 TRBD1 - TGTGCCAGCAGCCCGGACCCGGGACAGTCTGGGGCCAACGTCCTGACTTTC CASSPDPGQSGANVLTF
TRBJ2-1 TRBV5-1 - - TGCGCCAGCAGCTTAGGGGTCGACAGTTATCAGCAGTTCTTC CASSLGVDSYQQFF